This is a list of T cell receptor beta chains from one sample in a study of blood T cell repertoires in COVID-19. Some clones are missing from TCRdb's copy, which holds only in-frame ones; the method was immunoSEQ multiplex PCR. The table includes fewer than 30,000 clones, more than 70% detected once. Sequencing used peripheral blood. The receptors come from a boy younger than 10 with active or convalescent COVID-19. CDR3s include the opening cysteine and the closing phenylalanine or tryptophan. The D gene is left open where the match is weak. Clone sizes are given selectively: once, few, many, or a class where the clone is expanded.

D	J	size	V	length	DNA	CDR3
-	TRBJ1-6	few	TRBV15	13	TGTGCCACCAGCCACAGGGATAATTCACCCCTCCACTTT	CATSHRDNSPLHF
TRBD1	TRBJ1-1	-	TRBV6-6	15	TGTGCCAGCAGTTACCCGACAGGGCAGAACACTGAAGCTTTCTTT	CASSYPTGQNTEAFF
-	TRBJ1-2	-	TRBV2	10	TGTGCCAGGGGTGAGGATGGCTACACCTTC	CARGEDGYTF
TRBD1	TRBJ1-5	few	TRBV19	14	TGTGCCAGTAATGGGGACAGGGGCAATCAGCCCCAGCATTTT	CASNGDRGNQPQHF
TRBD1	TRBJ1-3	-	TRBV7-2	16	TGTGCCAGCAGCTTTAGGACAGGGCCCTCTGGAAACACCATATATTTT	CASSFRTGPSGNTIYF
-	TRBJ2-2	-	TRBV28	14	TGTGCCAGTCGGGACAACCTTAACACCGGGGAGCTGTTTTTT	CASRDNLNTGELFF
-	TRBJ1-3	-	TRBV7-2	15	TGTGCCAGCAGCTTGCGGGGAAGCTCTGGAAACACCATATATTTT	CASSLRGSSGNTIYF
-	TRBJ1-5	few	TRBV5-5	16	TGTGCCAGCAGCTTGGTGGCAGGGGTCCTCAATCAGCCCCAGCATTTT	CASSLVAGVLNQPQHF
-	TRBJ1-2	-	TRBV6-5	15	TGTGCCAGCAGTTACTCGAGGGCAGGACACTATGGCTACACCTTC	CASSYSRAGHYGYTF
TRBD2	TRBJ2-5	-	TRBV6-5	15	TGTGCCAGCAGTTACACGGGAGGGACGATAGAGACCCAGTACTTC	CASSYTGGTIETQYF
TRBD1	TRBJ2-1	-	TRBV7-2	16	TGTGCCAGCAGCTTACAGGGGACAGGAGCCATCAATGAGCAGTTCTTC	CASSLQGTGAINEQFF
TRBD2	TRBJ2-1	-	TRBV7-2	17	TGTGCCAGCAGCTTATCCCCCAGCGGGGGGGCTTTCGGTGAGCAGTTCTTC	CASSLSPSGGAFGEQFF
-	TRBJ1-5	-	TRBV7-9	14	TGTGCCAGCAGCCTAGGCGCGGGCTTAGTGGCCCAGCATTTT	CASSLGAGLVAQHF
-	TRBJ1-6	-	TRBV30	15	TGTGCCTGGAGTGCTCAGGCCGTTAGAACCTCACCCCTCCACTTT	CAWSAQAVRTSPLHF
-	TRBJ2-3	-	TRBV21-1	17	TGTGCCAGCAGCAGAGGGCTCCCCGGGACTCTCACAGATACGCAGTATTTT	CASSRGLPGTLTDTQYF
-	TRBJ1-2	-	TRBV29-1	13	TGCAGCGTTGAAGATCTGCAGGACTATGGCTACACCTTC	CSVEDLQDYGYTF
TRBD1	TRBJ1-6	-	TRBV27	18	TGTGCCAGCAGTTTATCAAGGGGGCACGGAATGTGGAATTCACCCCTCCACTTT	CASSLSRGHGMWNSPLHF
TRBD2	TRBJ2-3	-	TRBV7-2	16	TGTGCCAGCAGCTTGGGTGGTAGCGGGATCGTAGATACGCAGTATTTT	CASSLGGSGIVDTQYF
TRBD1	TRBJ1-1	few	TRBV5-4	13	TGTGCCAGCAGCTTGGACAGGGGCACTGAAGCTTTCTTT	CASSLDRGTEAFF
TRBD1	TRBJ1-4	-	TRBV6-5	15	TGTGCCAGCAGTCTAGACAGGGGGCGAAATGAAAAACTGTTTTTT	CASSLDRGRNEKLFF
TRBD1	TRBJ2-7	-	TRBV30	14	TGTGCCTGGAAATTGGGGACAGGGAGCCACGAGCAGTACTTC	CAWKLGTGSHEQYF
TRBD1	TRBJ2-1	-	TRBV7-9	16	TGTGCCAGCAGCTTAACCGGGACAGGAGCCTACAATGAGCAGTTCTTC	CASSLTGTGAYNEQFF
-	TRBJ2-2	-	TRBV10-1	15	TGCGCCAGCAGTGAGTCGACAATCCAGAGCGGGGAGCTGTTTTTT	CASSESTIQSGELFF
-	TRBJ1-2	-	TRBV7-4	17	TGTGCCAGCAGCTACTCGGAAGGAGAAGGTTCGTACTATGGCTACACCTTC	CASSYSEGEGSYYGYTF
-	TRBJ1-4	-	TRBV9	13	TGTGCCAGCAGCGTAGGACCGGGGGGAAAACTGTTTTTT	CASSVGPGGKLFF
-	TRBJ1-1	-	TRBV9	14	TGTGCCAGCAGCGCCCAACCAGGGAACACTGAAGCTTTCTTT	CASSAQPGNTEAFF
TRBD2	TRBJ2-5	-	TRBV12-5	15	TGTGCTAGTGGTTTGGACTTCTACGGGGGGGAGACCCAGTACTTC	CASGLDFYGGETQYF
TRBD2	TRBJ2-4	-	TRBV18	17	TGTGCCAGCTCGCCTTCGCTGTCCGGGACTAGCGGGTCATTTCAGTACTTC	CASSPSLSGTSGSFQYF
TRBD1	TRBJ2-5	once	TRBV7-9	14	TGTGCCAGCAGCTGGACAGGGGGCGGAGAGACCCAGTACTTC	CASSWTGGGETQYF
-	TRBJ1-2	once	TRBV12-3/TRBV12-4	12	TGTGCCAGCAGCACTGACACCTATGGCTACACCTTC	CASSTDTYGYTF
-	TRBJ2-7	-	TRBV3-1/TRBV3-2	14	TGTGCCAGCAGCAGCGACTTACGATCCTACGAGCAGTACTTC	CASSSDLRSYEQYF
TRBD2	TRBJ2-7	-	TRBV11-3	13	TGTGCCAGCAGCCCTGCGGGAGTATACGAGCAGTACTTC	CASSPAGVYEQYF
-	TRBJ2-7	few	TRBV3-1/TRBV3-2	12	TGTGCCAGCAGCCAAGGCGACTACGAGCAGTACTTC	CASSQGDYEQYF
-	TRBJ1-2	once	TRBV5-5	17	TGTGCCAGCAGCTTGGACAGGGAACTTCCCCTAGGCTATGGCTACACCTTC	CASSLDRELPLGYGYTF
TRBD2	TRBJ2-1	-	TRBV10-3	16	TGTGCCATCAGTGAAGCCCGGAGCGGGGGCTACAATGAGCAGTTCTTC	CAISEARSGGYNEQFF
-	TRBJ2-1	-	TRBV5-1	15	TGCGCCAGCAGCTTGGGAGACAGTTTCTACAATGAGCAGTTCTTC	CASSLGDSFYNEQFF
-	TRBJ1-1	-	TRBV6-6	14	TGTGCCACCAACCCCGCCGGGGGAAGGCCTGAAGCTTTCTTT	CATNPAGGRPEAFF
-	TRBJ1-2	-	TRBV6-5	12	TGTGCCAGCTCTAAGACGGGATATGGCTACACCTTC	CASSKTGYGYTF
TRBD1	TRBJ2-4	few	TRBV29-1	12	TGCAGCGTTGAGACAGGGGTAGGCATTCAGTACTTC	CSVETGVGIQYF
-	TRBJ2-7	-	TRBV28	13	TGTGCCAGCAGTTCCCTACCACCTTACGAGCAGTACTTC	CASSSLPPYEQYF
TRBD1	TRBJ1-3	once	TRBV5-1	17	TGCGCCAGCAGCTTGGAAGGGGACAGGAGCCCTGGAAACACCATATATTTT	CASSLEGDRSPGNTIYF
-	TRBJ2-1	-	TRBV7-2	18	TGTGCCAGCAGCTTAGCTCGAAGCGGGCTCCTAGTCTACAATGAGCAGTTCTTC	CASSLARSGLLVYNEQFF
TRBD2	TRBJ2-1	many	TRBV19	15	TGTGCCAGTTATCCGGGACTAGCTACCTACAATGAGCAGTTCTTC	CASYPGLATYNEQFF
TRBD1	TRBJ1-4	-	TRBV10-1	13	TGCGCCAGCAGTCCCGGGACAGGGGAAAAACTGTTTTTT	CASSPGTGEKLFF
-	TRBJ1-1	-	TRBV7-9	15	TGTGCCAGCAGCTTAGCACTCGGGTGGAACACTGAAGCTTTCTTT	CASSLALGWNTEAFF
-	TRBJ1-4	many	TRBV28	13	TGTGCCAGCAGTGAGGGGGCTAATGAAAAACTGTTTTTT	CASSEGANEKLFF
TRBD2	TRBJ2-1	-	TRBV20-1	14	TGCAGTGCTCGTGGGACTAGCGGTCTCAGGGAGCAGTTCTTC	CSARGTSGLREQFF
-	TRBJ2-7	-	TRBV7-9	13	TGTGCCAGCAGCTTAAACTCCCTCTACGAGCAGTACTTC	CASSLNSLYEQYF
-	TRBJ1-2	once	TRBV7-2	14	TGTGCCAGCAGCCCAGGAGGGCAGGACGTGGCCTACACCTTC	CASSPGGQDVAYTF
-	TRBJ1-1	-	TRBV7-2	14	TGTGCCAGCAGCCCCGGGGGGGTGAACACTGAAGCTTTCTTT	CASSPGGVNTEAFF
-	TRBJ1-5	-	TRBV4-1	13	TGCGCCAGCAGCCAGCAAGAGGGAGTGCCCCAGCATTTT	CASSQQEGVPQHF
-	TRBJ1-3	-	TRBV3-1/TRBV3-2	14	TGTGCCACCAGGGCTGGAGGTTCTGGAAACACCATATATTTT	CATRAGGSGNTIYF
TRBD1	TRBJ2-5	-	TRBV7-2	14	TGTGCCAGCAGCTTAGGACAGGGATGGGAGACCCAGTACTTC	CASSLGQGWETQYF
TRBD2	TRBJ2-4	-	TRBV10-1	17	TGCGCCAGCAGTGAGATTCTTGCGGGGGGCGTCAAAAACATTCAGTACTTC	CASSEILAGGVKNIQYF
-	TRBJ1-2	-	TRBV5-1	14	TGCGCCAGCAGCTTGGATCCAGCTAACTATGGCTACACCTTC	CASSLDPANYGYTF